This T cell receptor (beta chain) was sequenced during a study of blood T cell repertoires in COVID-19. Whole-study context: Sources were T cells, B-cell-depleted T cells, or PBMCs; the material itself was cDNA or gDNA.

There are 16 residues in the CDR3. CDR1 and CDR2 (germline): SGHDN, FVKESK. Between the trimmed V and J ends, which lost 1 base and 6 bases, there was a span of 19 bases. How the authors handled the data: Estimates of nucleated cell counts were drawn from the amplification of reference gene primers. Libraries were prepared by immunoSEQ multiplex PCR; TCRdb keeps only in-frame clonotypes and omits some of them. For V, J and clone size, that table is used; D and trimming come from the DNA. The sample lists around 300,000 clones, 90% seen once, with 2.5% to 3% in the top ten. While infection was still active, Seattle patients were enrolled and then followed longitudinally.

Material for sequencing was peripheral blood. This TCR came from a woman aged 25 to 39 with COVID-19, enrolled during active disease. The chain combines TRBV14 with TRBJ2-7; no clear D. The CDR3 coding sequence is TGTGCCAGCAGCCAAGTGGGCGAAACGGCCTCTCTCGAGCAGTACTTC. This encodes CASSQVGETASLEQYF.